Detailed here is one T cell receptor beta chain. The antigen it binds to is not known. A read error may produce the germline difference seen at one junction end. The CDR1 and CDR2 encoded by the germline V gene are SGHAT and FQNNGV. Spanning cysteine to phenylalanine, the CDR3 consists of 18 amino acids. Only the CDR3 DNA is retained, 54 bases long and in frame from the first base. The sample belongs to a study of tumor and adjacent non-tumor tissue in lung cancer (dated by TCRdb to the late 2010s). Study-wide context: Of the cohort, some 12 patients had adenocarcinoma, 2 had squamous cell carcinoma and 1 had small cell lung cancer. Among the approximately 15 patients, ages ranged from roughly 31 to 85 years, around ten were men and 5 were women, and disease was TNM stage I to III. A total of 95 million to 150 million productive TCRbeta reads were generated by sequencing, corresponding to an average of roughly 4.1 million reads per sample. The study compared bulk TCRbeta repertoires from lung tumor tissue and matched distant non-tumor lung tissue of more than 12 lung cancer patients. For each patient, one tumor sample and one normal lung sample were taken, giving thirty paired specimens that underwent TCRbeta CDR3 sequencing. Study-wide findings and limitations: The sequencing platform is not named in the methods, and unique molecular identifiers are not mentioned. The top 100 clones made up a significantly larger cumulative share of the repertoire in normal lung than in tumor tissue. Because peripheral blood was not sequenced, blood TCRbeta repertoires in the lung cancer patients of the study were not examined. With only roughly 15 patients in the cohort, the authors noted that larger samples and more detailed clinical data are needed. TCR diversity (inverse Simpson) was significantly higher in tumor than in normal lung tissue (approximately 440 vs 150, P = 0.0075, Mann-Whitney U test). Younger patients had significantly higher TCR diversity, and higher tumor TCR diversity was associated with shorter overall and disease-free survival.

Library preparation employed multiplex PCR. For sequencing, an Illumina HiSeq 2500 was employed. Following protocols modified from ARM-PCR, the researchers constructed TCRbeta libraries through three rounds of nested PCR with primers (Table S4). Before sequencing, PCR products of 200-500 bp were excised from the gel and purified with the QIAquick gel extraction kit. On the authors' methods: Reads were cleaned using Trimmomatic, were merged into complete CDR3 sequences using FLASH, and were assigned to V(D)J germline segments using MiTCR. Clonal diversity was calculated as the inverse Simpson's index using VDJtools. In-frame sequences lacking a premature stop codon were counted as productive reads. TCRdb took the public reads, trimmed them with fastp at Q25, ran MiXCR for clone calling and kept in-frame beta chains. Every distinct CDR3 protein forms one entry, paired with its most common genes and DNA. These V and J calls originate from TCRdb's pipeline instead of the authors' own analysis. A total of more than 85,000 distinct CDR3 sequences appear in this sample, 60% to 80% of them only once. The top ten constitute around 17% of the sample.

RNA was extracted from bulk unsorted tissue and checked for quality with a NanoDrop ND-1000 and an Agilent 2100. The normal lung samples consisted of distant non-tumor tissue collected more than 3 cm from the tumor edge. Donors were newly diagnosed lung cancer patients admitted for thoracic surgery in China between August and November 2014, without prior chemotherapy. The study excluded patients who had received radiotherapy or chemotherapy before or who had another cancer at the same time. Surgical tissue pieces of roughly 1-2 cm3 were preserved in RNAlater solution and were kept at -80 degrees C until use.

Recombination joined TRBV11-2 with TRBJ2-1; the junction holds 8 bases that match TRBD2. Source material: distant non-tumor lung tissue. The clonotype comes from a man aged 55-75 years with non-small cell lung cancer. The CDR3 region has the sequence CASSLPLGVAGYPHDQLF. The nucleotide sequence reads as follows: TGTGCCAGCAGCTTACCCTTGGGGGTAGCGGGATACCCGCATGACCAGTTATTC.